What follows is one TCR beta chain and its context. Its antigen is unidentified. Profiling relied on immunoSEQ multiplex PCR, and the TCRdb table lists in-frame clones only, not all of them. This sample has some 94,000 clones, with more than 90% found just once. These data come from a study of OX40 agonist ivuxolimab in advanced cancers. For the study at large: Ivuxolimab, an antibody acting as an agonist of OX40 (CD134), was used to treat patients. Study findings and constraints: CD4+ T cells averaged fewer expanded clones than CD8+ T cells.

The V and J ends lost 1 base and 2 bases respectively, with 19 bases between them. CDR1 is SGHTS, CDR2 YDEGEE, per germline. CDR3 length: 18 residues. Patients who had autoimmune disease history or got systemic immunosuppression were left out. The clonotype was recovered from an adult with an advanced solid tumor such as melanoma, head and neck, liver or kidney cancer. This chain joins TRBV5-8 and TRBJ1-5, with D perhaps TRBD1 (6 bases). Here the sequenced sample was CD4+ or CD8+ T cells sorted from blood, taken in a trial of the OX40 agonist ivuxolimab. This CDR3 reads CASSLWTSGGAGNQPQHF. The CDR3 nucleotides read TGTGCCAGCAGCTTGTGGACCTCGGGGGGCGCGGGCAATCAGCCCCAGCATTTT.